This T cell receptor beta chain was captured by sequencing in a study of blood T cell repertoires in COVID-19. About the study: Acute-phase and convalescent COVID-19 samples originated in the United States, Italy and Spain. The cDNA or gDNA used as material had been derived from T cells, B-cell-depleted T cells, or PBMCs.

This clone has a handful of counts. How the authors handled the data: Scientists estimated how many nucleated cells there were by amplifying reference gene primers. Clones were sequenced by immunoSEQ multiplex PCR, and TCRdb holds only the in-frame ones, with some missing. V and J calls and clone size are as listed in that table; D and trimming were resolved from the DNA. The sample holds about 150,000 clones, about four fifths seen once. Sequenced input: peripheral blood. This TCR was sampled from a man between 65 and 80 years old with acute or convalescent COVID-19.

The CDR3: CASSLGQGWDTQYF. The DNA of the CDR3 is TGCGCCAGCAGCTTGGGGCAGGGATGGGATACGCAGTATTTT. V and J are TRBV5-1 and TRBJ2-3, with TRBD1 as a possible D gene (5 bases). Trimming shortened V by 0 bases and J by 6 bases, and 11 bases separated the two germline ends. CDR1 SGHRS and CDR2 YFSETQ come from the germline V gene. This CDR3 is 14 amino acids long.